This T cell receptor beta chain is from a study of T-cell memory formation after mild COVID-19 listed by TCRdb under 2021. Notes on the research overall: TCR sequence clusters from the two donors were largely donor specific. T-cell clones expanding and contracting after mild COVID-19 in a couple of donors were tracked by longitudinal TCRalpha and TCRbeta repertoire sequencing. The cohort comprised two young, previously healthy adult volunteers, one female and one male. What the research found in general, with its limitations: From day 15 to 85, contracting clones showed balanced CD4/CD8 phenotypes, whereas a second wave of clones that expanded from day 15 to 37 leaned towards CD4+. Only two mild cases were covered in the study, and larger cohorts including severe cases with pre-infection samples were considered necessary. Whether the second-wave clones peaking on day 37 were SARS-CoV-2 specific was not confirmed. The detection of some responding clones in pre-infection memory suggests that pre-existing cross-reactive memory T cells joined the SARS-CoV-2 response. Contracting CD4+ clones appeared mostly in the CM and EM memory subsets, whereas CD8+ clones were enriched in EMRA.

Ficoll-Paque density gradient centrifugation was used to isolate PBMCs. CDR1 ENHRY and CDR2 SYGVKD are derived from the germline V gene. V is cut by 0 bases and J by 4 bases, and the space between the germline ends is 4 bases. Spanning cysteine to valine, the CDR3 consists of 12 amino acids. The CDR3 DNA has 36 bases and is translated from base 1. Sequencing took place on an Illumina NovaSeq 6000. Using 5'RACE with constant-segment primers, TCRalpha and TCRbeta cDNA libraries were constructed, with sample barcodes and unique molecular identifiers added in the process. Trizol reagent was used to extract RNA from every sample. The libraries were amplified in two PCR steps, and the second step added a second sample barcode and Illumina TruSeq adapters. The libraries were sequenced on an Illumina NovaSeq using 2 x 150 bp paired-end reads. In the authors' own workflow: The reads were demultiplexed and collapsed into UMI-guided consensus sequences using migec v1.2.7. Using mixcr v2.1.11, UMI consensuses were aligned to TRA and TRB V and J templates and then assembled into clonotypes. A clonotype was counted as expanded or contracted only if both edgeR and NoisET called the change significant, with noise models trained on biological replicates. For edgeR calls, the cutoffs were a false discovery rate-adjusted p below 0.01 and a log2 fold-change threshold of 1. As an exploratory analysis of dynamics, max-normalized trajectories of the 1000 most abundant clonotypes were examined by PCA with hierarchical clustering. Each responding clone was given a CD4 or CD8 phenotype based on the CD4+ and CD8+ repertoires, which had been sequenced separately. TCRdb reprocessed the public reads (quality trimming at Q25 with fastp, clone calling with MiXCR) and kept in-frame beta chains. Every CDR3 protein is listed once, alongside the most common genes and DNA of its rows. It is TCRdb's table, rather than the study itself, that gives the V and J calls and clone size. The sample table records 65,000 to 95,000 distinct CDR3 sequences; around 13% of these occur just once. The ten biggest clones cover more than 35% of the sample.

This clonotype was observed a few times. The antigen this receptor binds is unknown. No clone much larger than this one lies a single base away; base qualities are absent. What was sequenced was PBMCs or a T cell subset sorted from them (not recorded which). The rearranged chain carries TRBV10-3 and TRBJ2-7; no D gene call is confident. The receptor was derived from a man between 18 and 29 years old who had mild COVID-19 (a few samples of this study predate the infection). The sample titles of this study are shuffled in the database, so cell type and time point are left out; the donor was told from shared clones. The DNA sequence follows: TGTGCCATCAGTGAGTCTGCATACGAGCAGTACGTC. Translated, this gives CAISESAYEQYV.